The table lists the clone carrying this T cell receptor beta chain with a few counts. These data come from a study of CD8+ T cells in alopecia areata. cDNA serving as the sequencing template came from extracted, reverse transcribed RNA. Generated by immunoSEQ multiplex PCR, the TCRdb table keeps only in-frame clones and is missing some. The table shows about 190,000 clones, with 50% to 70% occurring only once. Per the germline V gene, CDR1 is SQVTM and CDR2 is ANQGSEA. The V gene lost 4 bases and the J gene lost 4 bases, with 20 bases spanning the gap. The length of the CDR3 is 15 residues. Here the sequenced sample was CD4+ T cells sorted from blood, taken at week 0. The receptor was derived from a human donor with alopecia areata. The rearrangement links TRBV29-1 to TRBJ2-7; possibly TRBD1 or TRBD2 for D (5 bases each). CDR3 amino acids: CSVGTIHGGIYEQYF. The CDR3 DNA reads TGCAGCGTTGGCACCATCCATGGGGGAATTTACGAGCAGTACTTC.